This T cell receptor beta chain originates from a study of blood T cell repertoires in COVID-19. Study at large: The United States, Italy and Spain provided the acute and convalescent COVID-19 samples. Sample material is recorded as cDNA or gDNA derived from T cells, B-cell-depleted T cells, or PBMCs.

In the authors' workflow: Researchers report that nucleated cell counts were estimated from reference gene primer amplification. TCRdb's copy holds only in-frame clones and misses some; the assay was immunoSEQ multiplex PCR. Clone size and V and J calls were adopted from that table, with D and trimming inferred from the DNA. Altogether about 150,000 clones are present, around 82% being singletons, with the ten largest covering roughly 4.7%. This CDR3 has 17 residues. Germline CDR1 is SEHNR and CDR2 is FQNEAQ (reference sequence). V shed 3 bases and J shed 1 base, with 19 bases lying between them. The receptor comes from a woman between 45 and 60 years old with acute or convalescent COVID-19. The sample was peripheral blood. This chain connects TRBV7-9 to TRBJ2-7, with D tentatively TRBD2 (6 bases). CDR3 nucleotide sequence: TGTGCCAGCAGCTTCTTCCGCGGCAGGGAGGAATCCTACGAGCAGTACTTC. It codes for CASSFFRGREESYEQYF.